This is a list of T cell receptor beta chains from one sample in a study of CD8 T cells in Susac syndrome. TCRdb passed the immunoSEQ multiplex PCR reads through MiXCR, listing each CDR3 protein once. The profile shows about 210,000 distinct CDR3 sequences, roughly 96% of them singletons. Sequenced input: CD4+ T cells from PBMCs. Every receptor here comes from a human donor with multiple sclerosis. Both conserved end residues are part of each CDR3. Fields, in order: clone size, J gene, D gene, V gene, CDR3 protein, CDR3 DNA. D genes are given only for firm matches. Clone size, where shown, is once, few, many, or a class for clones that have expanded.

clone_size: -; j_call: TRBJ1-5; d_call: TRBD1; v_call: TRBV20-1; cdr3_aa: CSAGTTGGDNQPQHF; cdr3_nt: TGCAGTGCCGGAACTACAGGGGGCGACAATCAGCCCCAGCATTTT
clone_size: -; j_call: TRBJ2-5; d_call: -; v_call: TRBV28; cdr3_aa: CASSLSDMTQYF; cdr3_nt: TGTGCCAGCAGTTTGTCTGATATGACCCAGTACTTC
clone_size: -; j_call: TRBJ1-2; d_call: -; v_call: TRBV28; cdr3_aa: CASRRTVYGYTF; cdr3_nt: TGTGCCAGCAGGAGGACAGTCTATGGCTACACCTTC
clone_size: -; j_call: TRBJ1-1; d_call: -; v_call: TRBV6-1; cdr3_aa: CASSGTVTYAFF; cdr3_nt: TGTGCCAGCAGTGGGACGGTAACTTATGCTTTCTTT
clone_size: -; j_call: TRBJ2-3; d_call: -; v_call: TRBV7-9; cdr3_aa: CASRLPPGRSTDTQYF; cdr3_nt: TGTGCCAGCAGGTTACCCCCGGGGCGTAGCACAGATACGCAGTATTTT
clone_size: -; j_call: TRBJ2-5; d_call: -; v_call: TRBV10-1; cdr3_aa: CASSAGRVGTQYF; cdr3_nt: TGCGCCAGCAGTGCCGGCAGGGTCGGGACCCAGTACTTC
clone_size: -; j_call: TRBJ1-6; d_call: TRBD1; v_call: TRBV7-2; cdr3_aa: CASSPTRDRDLPLHF; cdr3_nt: TGTGCCAGCAGCCCGACGAGGGACAGGGATTTACCCCTCCACTTT
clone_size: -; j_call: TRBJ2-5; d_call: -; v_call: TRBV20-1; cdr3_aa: CSVIPAGWETQYF; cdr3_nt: TGCAGTGTGATTCCCGCCGGTTGGGAGACCCAGTACTTC
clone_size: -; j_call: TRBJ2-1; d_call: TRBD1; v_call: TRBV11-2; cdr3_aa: CASSPPGQLIGQFF; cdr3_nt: TGTGCCAGCAGCCCTCCGGGACAGTTAATCGGGCAGTTCTTC
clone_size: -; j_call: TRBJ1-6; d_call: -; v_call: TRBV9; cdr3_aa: CASSVGMSPLHF; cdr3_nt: TGTGCCAGCAGCGTAGGGATGTCACCCCTCCACTTT
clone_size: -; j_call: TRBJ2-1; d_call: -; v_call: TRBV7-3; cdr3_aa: CASSLIAGLEVGEQFF; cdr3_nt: TGTGCCAGCAGCTTAATTGCTGGGCTGGAGGTAGGTGAGCAGTTCTTC
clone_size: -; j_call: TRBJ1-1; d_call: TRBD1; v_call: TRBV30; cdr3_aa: CAWDRETEAFF; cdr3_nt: TGTGCCTGGGACAGGGAAACTGAAGCTTTCTTT
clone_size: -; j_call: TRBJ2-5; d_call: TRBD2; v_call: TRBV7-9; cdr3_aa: CASSPGTSGRSETQYF; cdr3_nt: TGTGCCAGCAGCCCCGGGACTAGCGGGAGAAGTGAGACCCAGTACTTC
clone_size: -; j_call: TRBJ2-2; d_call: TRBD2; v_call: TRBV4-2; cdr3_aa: CASSQDLRGGAAGELFF; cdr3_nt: TGTGCCAGCAGCCAAGATCTCCGCGGGGGGGCGGCCGGGGAGCTGTTTTTT
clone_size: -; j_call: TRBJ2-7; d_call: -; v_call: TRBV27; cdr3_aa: CASSPGLEYEQYF; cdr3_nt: TGTGCCAGCAGTCCGGGACTTGAGTACGAGCAGTACTTC
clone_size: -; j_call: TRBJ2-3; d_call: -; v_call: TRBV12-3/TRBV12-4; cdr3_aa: CASSFGLENTQYF; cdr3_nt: TGTGCCAGCAGTTTTGGATTAGAAAATACGCAGTATTTT
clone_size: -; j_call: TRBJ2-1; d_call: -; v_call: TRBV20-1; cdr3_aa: CSARDSGPRRSDNEQFF; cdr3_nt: TGCAGTGCTAGAGATTCGGGCCCTAGAAGGTCGGACAATGAGCAGTTCTTC
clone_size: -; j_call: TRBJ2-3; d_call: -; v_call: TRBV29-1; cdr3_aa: CSVGGMRGRGTDTQYF; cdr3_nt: TGCAGCGTTGGGGGGATGAGGGGTAGAGGCACAGATACGCAGTATTTT
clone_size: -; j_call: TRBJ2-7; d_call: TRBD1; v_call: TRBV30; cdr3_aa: CAWRPLDRASYEQYF; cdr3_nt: TGTGCCTGGAGGCCCCTGGACAGGGCTTCCTACGAGCAGTACTTC
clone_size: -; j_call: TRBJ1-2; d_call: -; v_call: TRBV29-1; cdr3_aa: CSVLREGAAPYGYTF; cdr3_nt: TGCAGCGTCCTGAGGGAGGGCGCCGCGCCCTATGGCTACACCTTC
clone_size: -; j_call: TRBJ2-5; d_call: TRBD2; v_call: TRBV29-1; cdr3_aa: CSAGTSGQETQYF; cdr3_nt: TGCAGCGCCGGGACTAGCGGACAAGAGACCCAGTACTTC
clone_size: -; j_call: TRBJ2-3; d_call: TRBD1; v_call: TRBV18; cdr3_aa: CASSLGTGASSQYF; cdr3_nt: TGTGCCAGCTCACTAGGGACAGGGGCCAGCTCGCAGTATTTT
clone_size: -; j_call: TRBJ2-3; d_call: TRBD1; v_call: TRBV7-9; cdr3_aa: CASSPLRGIRDTDTQYF; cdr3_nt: TGTGCCAGCAGTCCCCTCAGGGGGATACGAGACACAGATACGCAGTATTTT
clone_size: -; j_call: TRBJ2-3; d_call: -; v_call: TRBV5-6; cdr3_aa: CASSPRPTDTQYF; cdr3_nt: TGTGCCAGCAGCCCCCGCCCCACAGATACGCAGTATTTT
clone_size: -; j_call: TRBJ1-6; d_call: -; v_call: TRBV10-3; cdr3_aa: CAVTGIENSPLHF; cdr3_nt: TGTGCCGTCACCGGGATAGAGAATTCACCCCTCCACTTT
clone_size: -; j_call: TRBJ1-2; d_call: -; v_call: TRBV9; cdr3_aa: CASSVDGRVLSGYTF; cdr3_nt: TGTGCCAGCAGCGTAGACGGCAGGGTACTAAGTGGCTACACCTTC
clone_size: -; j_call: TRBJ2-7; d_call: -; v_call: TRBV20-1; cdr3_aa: CSASRAGSSYEQYF; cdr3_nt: TGCAGTGCTAGCCGCGCCGGTAGCTCCTACGAGCAGTACTTC
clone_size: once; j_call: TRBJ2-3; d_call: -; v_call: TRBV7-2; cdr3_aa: CASSWAGRGDTQYF; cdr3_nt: TGTGCCAGCAGCTGGGCCGGGCGGGGCGATACGCAGTATTTT
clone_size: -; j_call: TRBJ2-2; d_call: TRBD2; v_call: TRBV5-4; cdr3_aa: CASSATSNTGELFF; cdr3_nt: TGTGCCAGCAGCGCGACTAGCAACACCGGGGAGCTGTTTTTT
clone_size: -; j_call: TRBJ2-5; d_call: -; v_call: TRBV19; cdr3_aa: CASRGGQETQYF; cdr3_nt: TGTGCCAGTAGAGGAGGACAAGAGACCCAGTACTTC
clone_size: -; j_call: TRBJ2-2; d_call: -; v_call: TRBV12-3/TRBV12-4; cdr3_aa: CASCPAPTGELFF; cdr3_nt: TGTGCCAGCTGCCCTGCCCCAACCGGGGAGCTGTTTTTT
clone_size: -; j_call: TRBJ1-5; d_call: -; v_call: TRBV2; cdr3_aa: CASSVFGGSQPQHF; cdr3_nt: TGTGCCAGCAGTGTTTTCGGGGGCTCTCAGCCCCAGCATTTT
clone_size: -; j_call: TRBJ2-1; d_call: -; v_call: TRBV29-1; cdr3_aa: CSVEWPIYNEQFF; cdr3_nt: TGCAGCGTTGAATGGCCTATTTACAATGAGCAGTTCTTC
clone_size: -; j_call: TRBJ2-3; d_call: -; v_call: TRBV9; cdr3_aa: CASSVAGSTDTQYF; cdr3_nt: TGTGCCAGCAGCGTAGCGGGTAGCACAGATACGCAGTATTTT
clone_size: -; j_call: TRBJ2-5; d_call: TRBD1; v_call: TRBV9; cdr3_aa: CASSARQGPGPQYF; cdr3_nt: TGTGCCAGCAGCGCCCGACAGGGGCCAGGGCCCCAGTACTTC
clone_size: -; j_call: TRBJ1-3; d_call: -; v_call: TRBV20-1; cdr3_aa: CSARDLRDHGNTIYF; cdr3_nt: TGCAGTGCTAGAGATCTCCGGGATCACGGAAACACCATATATTTT
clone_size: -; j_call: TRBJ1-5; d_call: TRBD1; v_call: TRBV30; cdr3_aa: CAWTRDSGEAQHF; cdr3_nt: TGTGCCTGGACCCGGGACAGCGGGGAGGCCCAGCATTTT
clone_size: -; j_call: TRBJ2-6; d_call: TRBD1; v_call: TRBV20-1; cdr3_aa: CSAGDRLAGANVLTF; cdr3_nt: TGCAGTGCTGGGGACAGGCTCGCTGGGGCCAACGTCCTGACTTTC
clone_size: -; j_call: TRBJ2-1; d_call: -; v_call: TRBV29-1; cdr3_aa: CSAGTGLNEQFF; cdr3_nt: TGCAGCGCCGGGACTGGTCTAAATGAGCAGTTCTTC
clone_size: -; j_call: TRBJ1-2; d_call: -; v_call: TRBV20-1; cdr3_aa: CSGIFENWGYTF; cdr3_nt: TGCAGTGGAATTTTTGAGAATTGGGGCTACACCTTC
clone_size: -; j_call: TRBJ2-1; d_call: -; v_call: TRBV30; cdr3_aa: CAWSVRPAKSSYNEQFF; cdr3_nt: TGTGCCTGGAGTGTACGCCCAGCAAAGAGCTCCTACAATGAGCAGTTCTTC
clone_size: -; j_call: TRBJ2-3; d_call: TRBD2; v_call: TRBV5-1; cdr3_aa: CASKPTSGSTDTQYF; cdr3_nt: TGCGCCAGCAAGCCCACTAGCGGGAGCACAGATACGCAGTATTTT
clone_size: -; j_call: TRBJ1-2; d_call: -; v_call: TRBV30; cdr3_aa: CAWSPPGAYGYTF; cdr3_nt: TGTGCCTGGAGTCCTCCCGGGGCCTACGGCTACACCTTC
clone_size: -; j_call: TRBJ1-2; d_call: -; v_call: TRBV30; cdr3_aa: CAWSPPDRTNYGYTF; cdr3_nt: TGTGCCTGGAGTCCACCGGACCGGACTAACTATGGCTACACCTTC
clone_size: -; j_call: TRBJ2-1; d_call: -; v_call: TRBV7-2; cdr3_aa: CASSSGASGEQFF; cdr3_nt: TGTGCCAGCAGCTCAGGGGCGTCAGGTGAGCAGTTCTTC
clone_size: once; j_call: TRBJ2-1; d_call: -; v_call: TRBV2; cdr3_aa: CASSEDRAVTYNEQFF; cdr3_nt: TGTGCCAGCAGTGAAGACAGGGCGGTGACATACAATGAGCAGTTCTTC
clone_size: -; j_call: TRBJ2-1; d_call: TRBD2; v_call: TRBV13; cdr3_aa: CASSSLGGTDYNEQFF; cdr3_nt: TGTGCCAGCAGCTCTCTCGGGGGGACCGACTACAATGAGCAGTTCTTC
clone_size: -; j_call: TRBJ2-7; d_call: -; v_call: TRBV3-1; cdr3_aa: CASSHNNPTGEQYF; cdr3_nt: TGTGCCAGCAGCCATAACAACCCCACGGGCGAGCAGTACTTC
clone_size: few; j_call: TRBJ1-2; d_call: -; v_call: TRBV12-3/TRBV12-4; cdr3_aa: CASSLRGGYTF; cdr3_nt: TGTGCCAGCAGTTTGAGGGGAGGCTACACCTTC
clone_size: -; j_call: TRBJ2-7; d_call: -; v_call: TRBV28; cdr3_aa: CASSWSGAYEQYF; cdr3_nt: TGTGCCAGCAGTTGGAGCGGTGCCTACGAGCAGTACTTC
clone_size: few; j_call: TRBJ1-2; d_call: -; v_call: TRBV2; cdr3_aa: CASSAGDYGYTF; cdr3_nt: TGTGCCAGCAGTGCAGGGGACTATGGCTACACCTTC
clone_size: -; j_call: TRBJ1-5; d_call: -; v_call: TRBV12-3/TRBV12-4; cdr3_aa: CASSRAQQPQHF; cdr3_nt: TGTGCCAGCAGTCGAGCACAACAGCCCCAGCATTTT
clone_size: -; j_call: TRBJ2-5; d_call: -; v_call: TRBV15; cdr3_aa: CATSAGLETQYF; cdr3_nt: TGTGCCACCAGCGCTGGATTGGAGACCCAGTACTTC
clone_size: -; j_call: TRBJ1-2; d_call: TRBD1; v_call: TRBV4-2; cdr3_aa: CASSPTGGGRGPGYTF; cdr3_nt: TGTGCCAGCAGCCCGACGGGAGGAGGCAGGGGGCCTGGCTACACCTTC
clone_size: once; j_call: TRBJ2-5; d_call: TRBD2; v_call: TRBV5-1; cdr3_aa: CASSFGTSGRDLWTQYF; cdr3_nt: TGCGCCAGCAGCTTCGGGACTAGCGGGAGGGACTTGTGGACCCAGTACTTC
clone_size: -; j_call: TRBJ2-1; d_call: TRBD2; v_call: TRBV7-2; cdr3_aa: CASSRNPSGRLGNEQFF; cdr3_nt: TGTGCCAGCAGCCGAAACCCTAGCGGGAGGCTAGGCAATGAGCAGTTCTTC
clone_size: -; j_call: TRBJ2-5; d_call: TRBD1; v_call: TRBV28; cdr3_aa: CASSKPAQTGTKETQYF; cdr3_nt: TGTGCCAGCAGCAAACCCGCCCAGACAGGGACGAAAGAGACCCAGTACTTC
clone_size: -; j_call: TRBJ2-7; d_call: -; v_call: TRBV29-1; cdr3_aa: CSVVRRGSYEQYF; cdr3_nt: TGCAGCGTTGTAAGACGGGGCTCCTACGAGCAGTACTTC
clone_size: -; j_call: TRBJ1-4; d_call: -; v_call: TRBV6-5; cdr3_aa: CASREQGEEKLFF; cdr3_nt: TGTGCCAGCAGGGAACAGGGAGAGGAAAAACTGTTTTTT